This paragraph reports one TCR beta chain. Its cognate antigen is unknown. Germline V gene data show CDR1 as LNHDA and CDR2 as SQIVND (reference sequence). This CDR3 contains 17 residues. V was trimmed by 3 bases and J by 5 bases, leaving 22 bases between them. The sample is drawn from a study of cytotoxic CD8 clonotypes in ibrutinib-treated CLL. Data came from immunoSEQ multiplex PCR; TCRdb stores just in-frame clones and leaves some out. The sample yields just over 65,000 clones, about 63% seen once. Whole-study findings and limits: In comparison with age-matched healthy donors, baseline clonality was higher and tracked circulating CD8+ T-cell counts. The study found clonality rose at ibrutinib response, then fell toward baseline at progression. There were few public clonotypes, and on treatment they contracted or stayed stable. Timing of sampling differed between sustained-remission and progressing patients.

The source was PBMCs, collected after 12 months of ibrutinib treatment. The origin of this receptor is a human donor with chronic lymphocytic leukemia. This sequence joins TRBV19 and TRBJ1-1, with D perhaps TRBD1 (5 bases). CDR3 in DNA: TGTGCCAGTAGTATTGCCTGGGCAGAATTGGGGCGGACTGAAGCTTTCTTT. As protein: CASSIAWAELGRTEAFF.